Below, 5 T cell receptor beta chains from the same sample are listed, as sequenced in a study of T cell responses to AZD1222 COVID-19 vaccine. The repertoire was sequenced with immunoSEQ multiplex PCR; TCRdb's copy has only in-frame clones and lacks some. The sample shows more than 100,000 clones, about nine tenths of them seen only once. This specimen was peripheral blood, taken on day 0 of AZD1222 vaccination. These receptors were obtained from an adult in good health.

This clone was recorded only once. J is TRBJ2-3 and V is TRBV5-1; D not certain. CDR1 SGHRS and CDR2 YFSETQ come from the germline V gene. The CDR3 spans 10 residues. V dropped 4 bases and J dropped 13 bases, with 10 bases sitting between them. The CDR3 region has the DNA TGCGCCAGCAGCCCCGGTCGGGAGTATTTT. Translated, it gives CASSPGREYF.

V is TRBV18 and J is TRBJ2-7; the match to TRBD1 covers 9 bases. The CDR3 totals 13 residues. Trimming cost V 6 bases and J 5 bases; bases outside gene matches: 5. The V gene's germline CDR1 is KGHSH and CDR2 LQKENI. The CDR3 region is CASSQGTGNEQYF. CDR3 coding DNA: TGTGCCAGCTCCCAGGGGACAGGGAACGAGCAGTACTTC.

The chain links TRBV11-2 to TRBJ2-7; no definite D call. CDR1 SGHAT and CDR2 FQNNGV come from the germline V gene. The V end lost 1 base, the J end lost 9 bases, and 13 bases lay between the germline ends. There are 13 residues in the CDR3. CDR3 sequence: CASSLGQGSGQYF. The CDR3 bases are TGTGCCAGCAGCTTAGGACAAGGATCGGGGCAGTACTTC.

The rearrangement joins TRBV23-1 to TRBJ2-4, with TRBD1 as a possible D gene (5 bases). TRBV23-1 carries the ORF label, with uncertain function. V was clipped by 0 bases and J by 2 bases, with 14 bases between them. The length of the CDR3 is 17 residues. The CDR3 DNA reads TGCGCCAGCAGTCAATCTTTCCAGGGCGAGACCAAAAACATTCAGTACTTC. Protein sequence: CASSQSFQGETKNIQYF.

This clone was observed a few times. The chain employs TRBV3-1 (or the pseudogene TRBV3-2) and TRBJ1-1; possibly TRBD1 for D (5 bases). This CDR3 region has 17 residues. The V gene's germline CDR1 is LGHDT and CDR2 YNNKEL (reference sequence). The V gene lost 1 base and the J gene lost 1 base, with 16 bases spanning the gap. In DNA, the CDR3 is TGTGCCAGCAGCCAAGCCTTTGGGGACGGTGAGAACACTGAAGCTTTCTTT. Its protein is CASSQAFGDGENTEAFF.